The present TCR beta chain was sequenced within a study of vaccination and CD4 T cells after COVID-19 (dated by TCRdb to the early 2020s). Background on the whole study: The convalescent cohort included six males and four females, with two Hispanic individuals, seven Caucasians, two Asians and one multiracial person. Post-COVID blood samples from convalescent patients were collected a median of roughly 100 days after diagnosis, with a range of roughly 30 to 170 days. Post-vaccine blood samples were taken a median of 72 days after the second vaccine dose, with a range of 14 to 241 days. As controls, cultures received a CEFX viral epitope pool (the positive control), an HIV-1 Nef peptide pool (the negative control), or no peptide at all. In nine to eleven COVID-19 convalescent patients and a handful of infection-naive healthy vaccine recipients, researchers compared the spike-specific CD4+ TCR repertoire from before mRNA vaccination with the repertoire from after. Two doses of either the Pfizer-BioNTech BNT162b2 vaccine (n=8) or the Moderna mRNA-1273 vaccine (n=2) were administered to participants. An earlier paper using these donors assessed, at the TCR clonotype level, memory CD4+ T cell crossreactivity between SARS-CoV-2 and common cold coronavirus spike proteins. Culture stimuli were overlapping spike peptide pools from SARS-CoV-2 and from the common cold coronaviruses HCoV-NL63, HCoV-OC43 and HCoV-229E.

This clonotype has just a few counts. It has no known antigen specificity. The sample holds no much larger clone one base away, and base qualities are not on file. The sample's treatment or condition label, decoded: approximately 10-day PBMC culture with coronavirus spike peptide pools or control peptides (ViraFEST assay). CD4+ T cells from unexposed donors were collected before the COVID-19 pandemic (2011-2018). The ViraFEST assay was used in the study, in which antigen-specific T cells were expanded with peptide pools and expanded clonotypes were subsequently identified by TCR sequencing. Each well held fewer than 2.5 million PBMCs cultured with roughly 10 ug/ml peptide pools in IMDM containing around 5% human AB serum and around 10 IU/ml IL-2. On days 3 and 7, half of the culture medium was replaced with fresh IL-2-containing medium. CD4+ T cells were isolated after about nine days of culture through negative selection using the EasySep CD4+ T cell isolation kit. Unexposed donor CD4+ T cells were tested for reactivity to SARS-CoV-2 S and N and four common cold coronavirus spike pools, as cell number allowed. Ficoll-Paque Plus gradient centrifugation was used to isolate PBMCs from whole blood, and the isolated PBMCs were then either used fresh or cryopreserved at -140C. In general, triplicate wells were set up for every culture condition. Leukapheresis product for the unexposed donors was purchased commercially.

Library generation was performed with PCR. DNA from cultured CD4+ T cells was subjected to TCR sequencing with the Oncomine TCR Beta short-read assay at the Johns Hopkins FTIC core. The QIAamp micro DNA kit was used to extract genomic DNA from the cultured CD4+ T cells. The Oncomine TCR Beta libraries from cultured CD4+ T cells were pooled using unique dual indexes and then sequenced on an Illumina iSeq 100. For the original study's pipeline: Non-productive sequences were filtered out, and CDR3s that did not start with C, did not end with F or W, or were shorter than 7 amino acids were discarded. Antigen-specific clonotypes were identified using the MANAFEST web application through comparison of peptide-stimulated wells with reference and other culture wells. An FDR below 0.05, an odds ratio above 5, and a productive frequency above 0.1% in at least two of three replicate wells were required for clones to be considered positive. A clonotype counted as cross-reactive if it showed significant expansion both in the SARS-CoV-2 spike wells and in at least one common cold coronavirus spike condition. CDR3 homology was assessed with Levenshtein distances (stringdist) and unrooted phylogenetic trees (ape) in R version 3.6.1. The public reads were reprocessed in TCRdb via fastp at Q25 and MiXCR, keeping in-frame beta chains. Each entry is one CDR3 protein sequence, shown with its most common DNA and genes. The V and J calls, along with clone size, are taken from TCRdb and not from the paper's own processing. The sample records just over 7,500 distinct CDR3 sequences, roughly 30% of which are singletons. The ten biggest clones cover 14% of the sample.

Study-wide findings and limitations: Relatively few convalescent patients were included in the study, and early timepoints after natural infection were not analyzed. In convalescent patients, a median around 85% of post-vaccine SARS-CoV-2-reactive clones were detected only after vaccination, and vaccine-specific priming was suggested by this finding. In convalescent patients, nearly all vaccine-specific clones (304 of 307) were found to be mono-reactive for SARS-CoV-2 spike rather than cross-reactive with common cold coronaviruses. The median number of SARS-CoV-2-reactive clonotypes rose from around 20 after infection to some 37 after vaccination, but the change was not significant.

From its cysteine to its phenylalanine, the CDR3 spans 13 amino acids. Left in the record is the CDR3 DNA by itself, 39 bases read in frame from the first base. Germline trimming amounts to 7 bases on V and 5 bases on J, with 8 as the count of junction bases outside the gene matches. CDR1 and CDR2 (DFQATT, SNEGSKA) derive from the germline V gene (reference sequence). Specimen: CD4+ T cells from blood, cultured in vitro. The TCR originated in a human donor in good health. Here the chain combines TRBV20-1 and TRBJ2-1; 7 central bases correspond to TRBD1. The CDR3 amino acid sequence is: CSEKGASNNEQFF. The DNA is TGCAGTGAGAAGGGGGCCTCAAACAATGAGCAGTTCTTC.